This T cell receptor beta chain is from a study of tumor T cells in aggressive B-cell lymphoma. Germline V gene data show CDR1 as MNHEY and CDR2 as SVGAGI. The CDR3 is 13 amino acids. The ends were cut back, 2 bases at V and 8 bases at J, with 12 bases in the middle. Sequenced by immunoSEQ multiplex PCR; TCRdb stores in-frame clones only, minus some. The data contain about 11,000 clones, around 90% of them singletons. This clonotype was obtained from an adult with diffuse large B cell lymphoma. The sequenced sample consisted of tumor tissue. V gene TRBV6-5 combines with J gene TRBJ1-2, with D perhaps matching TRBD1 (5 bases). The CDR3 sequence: CASSYDRGGGYTF. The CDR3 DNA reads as TGTGCCAGCAGTTACGATAGGGGCGGAGGCTACACCTTC.